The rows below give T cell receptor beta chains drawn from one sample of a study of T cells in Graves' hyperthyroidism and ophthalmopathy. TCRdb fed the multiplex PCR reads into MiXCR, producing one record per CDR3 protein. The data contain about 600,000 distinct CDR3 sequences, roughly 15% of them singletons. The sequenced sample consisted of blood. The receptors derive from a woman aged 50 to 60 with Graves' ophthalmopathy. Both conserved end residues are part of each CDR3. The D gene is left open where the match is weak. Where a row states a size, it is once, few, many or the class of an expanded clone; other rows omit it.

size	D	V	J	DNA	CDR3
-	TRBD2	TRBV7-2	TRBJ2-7	TGTACCAGCAGCTTAGCTAGCGGGAGTATCGACGAGCAGTACTTC	CTSSLASGSIDEQYF
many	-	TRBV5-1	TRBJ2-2	TGCGCCAGCAGTCACGGGGGAACCACCGGGGAGCTGTTTTTT	CASSHGGTTGELFF
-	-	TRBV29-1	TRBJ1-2	TGCAGCGTTGAAACCCGCTATGGCTACACCTTC	CSVETRYGYTF
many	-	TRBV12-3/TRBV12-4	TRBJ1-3	TGTGCCAGCAGTTTAAGGGCCCCAAACCTCTCTGGAAACACCATATATTTT	CASSLRAPNLSGNTIYF
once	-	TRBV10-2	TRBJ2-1	TGCGCCAGCACGCGGTACAATGAGCAGTTCTTC	CASTRYNEQFF
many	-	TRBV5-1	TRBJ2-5	TGTGCCAGCAGCTTAGTTGGGGAAGAGACCCAGTACTTC	CASSLVGEETQYF
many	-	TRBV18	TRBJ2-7	TGTGCCAGCTCACCACCCTTCAGAACAGGGCCTAAGTCCTACGAGCAGTACTTC	CASSPPFRTGPKSYEQYF
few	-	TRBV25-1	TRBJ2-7	TGTGCCAGCAGTGAAAACGGGGTGGGCTACGAGCAGTACTTC	CASSENGVGYEQYF
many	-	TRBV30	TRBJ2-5	TGTGCCTGGAGTGTAAGCCAAGAGACCCAGTACTTC	CAWSVSQETQYF
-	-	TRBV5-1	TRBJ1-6	TGCGCCAGCAGCTTGGCCGGTATTACAAGCTCCTATAATTCACCCCTCCACTTT	CASSLAGITSSYNSPLHF